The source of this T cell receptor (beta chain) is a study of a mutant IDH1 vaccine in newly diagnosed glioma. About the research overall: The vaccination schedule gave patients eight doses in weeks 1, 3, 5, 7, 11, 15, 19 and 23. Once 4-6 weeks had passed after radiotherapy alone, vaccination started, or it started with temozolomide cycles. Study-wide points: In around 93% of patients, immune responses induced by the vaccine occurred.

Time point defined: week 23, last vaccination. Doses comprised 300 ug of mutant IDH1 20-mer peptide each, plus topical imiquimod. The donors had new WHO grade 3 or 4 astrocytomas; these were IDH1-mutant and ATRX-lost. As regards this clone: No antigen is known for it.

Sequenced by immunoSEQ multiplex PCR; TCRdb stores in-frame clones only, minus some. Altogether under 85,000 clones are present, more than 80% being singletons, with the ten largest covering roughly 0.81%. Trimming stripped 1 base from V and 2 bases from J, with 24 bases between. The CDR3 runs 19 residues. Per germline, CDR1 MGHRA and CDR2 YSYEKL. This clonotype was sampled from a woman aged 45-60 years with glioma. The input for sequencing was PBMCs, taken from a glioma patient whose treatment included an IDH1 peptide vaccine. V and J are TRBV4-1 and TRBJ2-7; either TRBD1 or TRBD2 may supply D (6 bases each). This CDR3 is CASSQVGIRGRVDPYEQYF. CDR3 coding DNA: TGCGCCAGCAGCCAAGTAGGGATCCGGGGGCGCGTAGATCCCTACGAGCAGTACTTC.